The sequence of this T cell receptor beta chain was determined in a study of yellow fever vaccine responses in identical twins (dated by TCRdb to 2016 to 2018). Broadly, across the study: In identical twins, the study followed T cell clones that responded to the vaccine with precision.

The table lists this clonotype with a few counts. It has no known antigen specificity. The record has no base qualities; no much larger clone is one base away. Libraries were built with RT-PCR. The data were produced on an Illumina HiSeq 2500. TCRdb handled the public reads itself, with Q25 trimming in fastp and clone calling in MiXCR, and kept productive beta chains. Entries are consolidated by CDR3 protein sequence, retaining the most common genes and DNA. The sample table shows 3,000 to 3,500 distinct CDR3 sequences, and 70% to 85% are seen once. Around 6.5% of the sample is held by the ten biggest clonotypes. V loses 3 bases, J loses 1 base, and the germline ends lie 6 bases apart. Spanning cysteine to phenylalanine, the CDR3 consists of 13 amino acids. Solely the CDR3 DNA is kept, with 39 bases framed from the first base. From a lookup of the germline V gene, CDR1 and CDR2 are MNHEY and SVGEGT. Overall study results and their limits: The authors reported that the T cell response to vaccination in identical twins appeared partly convergent and partly personalized.

The sequencing here drew on T cells from blood (PBMCs), unsorted or a sorted subset (not recorded which), taken before or after yellow fever vaccination (not recorded which). This chain joins TRBV6-2 or TRBV6-3 to TRBJ1-2; the best D guess is TRBD1, with 5 bases matching. This sequence originates from a woman aged 18-35 years who received the yellow fever vaccine. Donor details come from another sample of the same person, matched by shared clones. The CDR3 here reads CASSYGGNYGYTF. The sequence in DNA is TGTGCCAGCAGTTATGGGGGTAACTATGGCTACACCTTC.